Below are 28 T cell receptor beta chains sequenced from a single sample in a study of Ad26.COV2.S vaccination and SARS-CoV-2 variants. Treatment in this sample: 15 to 20 received Ad26.COV2.S at low or high dose, single or two shots; 5 received placebo; per-sample allocation not given. Repertoires come from day 63 after the first vaccine or placebo injection. The table came from immunoSEQ multiplex PCR; TCRdb's copy has only in-frame clones and leaves some out. The sample yields some 340,000 clones, 85% to 90% seen once. Sequenced here: peripheral blood, sampled in a trial of Ad26.COV2.S vaccine versus placebo. Source of these receptors: a person aged 18 to 65 who received the Ad26.COV2.S COVID-19 vaccine or a placebo.

The chain employs TRBV6-5 and TRBJ2-3, with 8 bases aligning to TRBD1. The CDR3 length is 15 residues. V lost 7 bases, J lost 7 bases, and 13 bases stayed unmatched. In germline, CDR1 is MNHEY, CDR2 SVGAGI. The CDR3 DNA is TGTGCCAGCACCCAAACCGGGACAGGAGGTCATACGCAGTATTTT. It encodes CASTQTGTGGHTQYF.

The gene calls are TRBV2 and TRBJ1-5, with D uncertain. This CDR3 contains 13 residues. Germline V gives CDR1 SNHLY, CDR2 FYNNEI. Trimming removed 7 bases at V and 4 bases at J, with 11 bases between. CDR3 amino acids: CASKGTTNQPQHF. DNA for the CDR3: TGTGCCAGCAAGGGCACCACAAATCAGCCCCAGCATTTT.

In regard to this clone: Distinct nucleotide sequences in the sample also encode this CDR3. V gene TRBV18 combines with J gene TRBJ1-2; 10 nucleotides agree with TRBD1. CDR3 size: 14 residues. V was clipped by 6 bases and J by 3 bases; unmatched bases: 4. Germline V CDR1 and CDR2: KGHSH, LQKENI. Here the CDR3 DNA reads TGTGCCAGCTCCCCCGGGACAGGGGACTATGGCTACACCTTC. It encodes CASSPGTGDYGYTF. The full variable domain, completed using reference TRBV18 and TRBJ1-2, is NAGVMQNPRHLVRRRGQEARLRCSPMKGHSHVYWYRQLPEEGLKFMVYLQKENIIDESGMPKERFSAEFPKEGPSILRIQQVVRGDSAAYFCASSPGTGDYGYTFGSGTRLTVV.

The rearrangement joins TRBV5-4 to TRBJ1-2, with D maybe TRBD1 (6 bases). V was pared by 5 bases and J by 0 bases, with 11 bases between. CDR1 is SGHNT, CDR2 YYREEE, per germline (reference sequence). The CDR3 loop spans 14 amino acids. CDR3 protein: CASSTGPANYGYTF. The DNA of the CDR3 is TGTGCCAGCAGTACAGGGCCCGCTAACTATGGCTACACCTTC. Variable domain in full (rest from reference TRBV5-4 and TRBJ1-2): ETGVTQSPTHLIKTRGQQVTLRCSSQSGHNTVSWYQQALGQGPQFIFQYYREEENGRGNFPPRFSGLQFPNYSSELNVNALELDDSALYLCASSTGPANYGYTFGSGTRLTVV.

The rearrangement uses TRBV19 and TRBJ2-5; 9 bases align to TRBD2. The CDR3 covers 19 residues. CDR1 and CDR2 from the germline V gene are LNHDA and SQIVND (reference sequence). J gave up 4 bases and V 7 bases, and 22 bases lay outside the gene matches. CDR3 sequence (DNA): TGTGCCAGTACCCAGGGAGTGCGGGGGGGCCGGGTCCCCAGAGAGACCCAGTACTTC. Protein sequence: CASTQGVRGGRVPRETQYF.

This clone was seen a few times. The chain has TRBV5-6 and TRBJ2-2; 8 positions match TRBD2. The length of the CDR3 is 13 residues. J was trimmed by 7 bases and V by 5 bases; bases with no gene match: 4. The germline V gene has CDR1 SGHDT and CDR2 YYEEEE. The DNA of the CDR3 is TGTGCCAGCAGTCCGACTAGCGTCGGGGAGCTGTTTTTT. Protein product: CASSPTSVGELFF. Full variable domain (outside the CDR3, taken from reference TRBV5-6 and TRBJ2-2): DAGVTQSPTHLIKTRGQQVTLRCSPKSGHDTVSWYQQALGQGPQFIFQYYEEEERQRGNFPDRFSGHQFPNYSSELNVNALLLGDSALYLCASSPTSVGELFFGEGSRLTVL.

The chain links TRBV7-8 to TRBJ2-1, with no clear D. V lost 2 bases to trimming and J lost 3 bases, with 5 bases between them. Germline loops: CDR1 SGHVS, CDR2 FQNEAQ. The CDR3 sequence is 13 residues long. This CDR3 reads CASSLRDYNEQFF. CDR3 in DNA: TGTGCCAGCAGCTTAAGAGACTACAATGAGCAGTTCTTC.

CDR3 amino acids: CASSLDLRSNQPQHF. The CDR3 DNA sequence: TGTGCCAGCAGTTTGGACCTCCGTAGCAATCAGCCCCAGCATTTT. The rearrangement links TRBV27 to TRBJ1-5; no clear D gene. The CDR3 spans 15 residues. Germline-derived CDR1 and CDR2 are MNHEY and SMNVEV (reference sequence). The V gene lost 3 bases and the J gene lost 0 bases, with 9 bases spanning the gap.

V and J are TRBV7-2 and TRBJ2-7, with TRBD1 matching over 11 bases. The CDR3 extends over 16 amino acids. CDR1 and CDR2 (germline): SGHTA, FQGNSA. The V gene end was trimmed by 2 bases and the J gene end by 3 bases; junction bases not matched to a gene: 6. Here the CDR3 DNA reads TGTGCCAGCAGCTTAACGCGGACAGGGGGCATCTACGAGCAGTACTTC. Its translation is CASSLTRTGGIYEQYF.

The CDR3 DNA is TGTGCCAGTAGGGGGGGGTCGGAAAAGTACACCGGGGAGCTGTTTTTT. It encodes CASRGGSEKYTGELFF. The genes are TRBV27 and TRBJ2-2; tentatively, D is TRBD2 (7 bases). Germline CDR1 and CDR2: MNHEY and SMNVEV (reference sequence). V lost 9 bases and J 3 bases, leaving 20 bases between the germline ends. The CDR3 loop spans 16 amino acids.

The chain carries TRBV30 and TRBJ1-3; no clear D. Per germline, CDR1 GTSNPN and CDR2 SVGIG (reference sequence). The CDR3 loop spans 15 amino acids. Trimming cost V 2 bases and J 2 bases, with 13 bases left between them. The CDR3 is CAWSLFWGTGNTIYF. As DNA, the CDR3 is TGTGCCTGGAGTCTGTTCTGGGGTACTGGAAACACCATATATTTT.

The V call is TRBV27, the J call TRBJ2-1, with TRBD2 as a possible D gene (5 bases). The CDR3 contains 14 residues. Germline V lookup: CDR1 MNHEY, CDR2 SMNVEV (reference sequence). Trimming took off 8 bases at V and 6 bases at J, with 17 bases between the two ends. This CDR3 is CASAMRAWGNEQFF. CDR3 DNA: TGTGCCAGCGCGATGAGGGCTTGGGGCAATGAGCAGTTCTTC.

DNA for the CDR3: TGCAGCGTTGGAGGCGGATCGGACGACCCCTATGGCTACACCTTC. Translated: CSVGGGSDDPYGYTF. V is TRBV29-1 and J is TRBJ1-2, with no clear D. Germline V gives CDR1 SQVTM, CDR2 ANQGSEA. The CDR3 is made up of 15 amino acids. Trimming shortened V by 4 bases and J by 4 bases, and 19 bases separated the two germline ends.

This CDR3 is CASSEAQAGTGELFF. DNA of the CDR3: TGTGCCAGCAGTGAAGCGCAAGCGGGGACCGGGGAGCTGTTTTTT. The chain joins TRBV6-1 to TRBJ2-2, with 7 bases that match TRBD2. The CDR3 is 15 residues long. The V gene end was trimmed by 0 bases and the J gene end by 5 bases; junction bases not matched to a gene: 3. Germline V CDR1 and CDR2: MNHNS, SASEGT.

The chain uses TRBV18 and TRBJ1-4; a possible D gene is TRBD1 (6 bases). CDR3 length: 15 residues. V lost 6 bases to trimming and J lost 7 bases, with 18 bases between them. In germline, CDR1 is KGHSH, CDR2 LQKENI. CDR3 sequence reads: CASSPRPEGGEKLFF. DNA for the CDR3: TGTGCCAGCTCGCCCCGACCTGAAGGGGGTGAAAAACTGTTTTTT.

V usage is TRBV5-6 and J usage is TRBJ1-6; 9 positions match TRBD1. V trimming: 4 bases; J trimming: 5 bases; junction bases outside the gene matches: 10. From germline, CDR1 is SGHDT and CDR2 YYEEEE. This CDR3 region has 17 residues. This CDR3 is CASSVGTGSSHNSPLHF. CDR3 in DNA: TGTGCCAGCAGCGTGGGGACAGGGTCATCGCATAATTCACCCCTCCACTTT.

This clone was counted between two and nine times. V usage is TRBV20-1 and J usage is TRBJ2-1, with D unclear. The CDR3 is 11 residues long. V was clipped by 0 bases and J by 15 bases, with 12 bases between them. Germline loops: CDR1 DFQATT, CDR2 SNEGSKA (reference sequence). This chain's CDR3 is CSARDQLERFF. The CDR3 bases are TGCAGTGCTAGAGACCAATTAGAGAGGTTCTTC.

The chain combines TRBV12-3 or TRBV12-4 with TRBJ2-2; D not resolved. The CDR3 has 12 residues. Trimming took off 4 bases at V and 6 bases at J, with 6 bases between the two ends. The CDR3 region has the DNA TGTGCCAGCAGTTCCGTGGCCGGGGAGCTGTTTTTT. Translated, it gives CASSSVAGELFF.

The chain combines TRBV5-1 with TRBJ1-1; possible D gene TRBD1, 5 bases. Germline values: CDR1 SGHRS, CDR2 YFSETQ. CDR3 size: 13 residues. With 5 bases removed from V and 12 bases from J, the gap between germline ends came to 20 bases. CDR3 DNA sequence: TGCGCCAGCAGACCCGGGACCTCGGAGCGACCTTTCTTT. This sequence encodes CASRPGTSERPFF.

This chain links TRBV27 with TRBJ1-6; 8 nucleotides agree with TRBD1. J gave up 4 bases and V 3 bases, and 2 bases lay outside the gene matches. This CDR3 contains 15 residues. In germline, CDR1 is MNHEY, CDR2 SMNVEV (reference sequence). The DNA for the CDR3 is TGTGCCAGCAGTTTGGGACAGGCTTATAATTCACCCCTCCACTTT. As protein: CASSLGQAYNSPLHF.

This clone came up once. The gene calls are TRBV9 and TRBJ2-7; weak D call: TRBD2 (7 bases). From germline, CDR1 is SGDLS and CDR2 YYNGEE. The CDR3 has 14 amino acids. This CDR3 reads CAPPRPGGTYEQYF. The CDR3, as DNA: TGTGCACCCCCGAGGCCGGGGGGCACCTACGAGCAGTACTTC.

This chain uses TRBV5-1 with TRBJ1-3, with 7 bases aligning to TRBD1. Unmatched junction bases numbered 6, after V lost 0 bases and J lost 0 bases. The CDR3 is 17 amino acids. CDR1 is SGHRS, CDR2 YFSETQ, per germline. In DNA, the CDR3 is TGCGCCAGCAGCTTGGGTGCAGGGGGAAACTCTGGAAACACCATATATTTT. Translated, it gives CASSLGAGGNSGNTIYF.

This clone was observed a few times. V is TRBV7-2 and J is TRBJ1-2; D unclear. This CDR3 region has 15 residues. Per the germline V gene, CDR1 is SGHTA and CDR2 is FQGNSA. Between the trimmed V and J ends, which lost 2 bases and 0 bases, there was a span of 10 bases. CDR3 sequence: CASSLTGASNYGYTF. The CDR3, as DNA: TGTGCCAGCAGCTTAACGGGCGCGTCTAACTATGGCTACACCTTC.

The gene calls are TRBV6-1 and TRBJ1-5; D call uncertain. The V and J ends lost 2 bases and 4 bases respectively, with 9 bases between them. Germline lookup yields CDR1 MNHNS and CDR2 SASEGT. CDR3 length equals 14 residues. The CDR3 loop is CASSELPVNQPQHF. The CDR3 DNA reads as TGTGCCAGCAGTGAATTACCAGTGAATCAGCCCCAGCATTTT.

This clone has a single count. The chain carries TRBV27 and TRBJ1-2, with 7 nucleotides matching TRBD1. With V trimmed by 0 bases and J by 11 bases, 15 bases remained unmatched. From germline, CDR1 is MNHEY and CDR2 SMNVEV (reference sequence). There are 16 residues in the CDR3. DNA for the CDR3: TGTGCCAGCAGTTTATCGAGTGGAGGGGGCCGGCGGGGTTACACCTTC. It specifies CASSLSSGGGRRGYTF.

This chain links TRBV2 with TRBJ1-1; D unresolved. Trimming cost V 8 bases and J 1 base, with 11 bases left between them. The CDR3 covers 13 residues. CDR1 SNHLY and CDR2 FYNNEI come from the germline V gene. The DNA for the CDR3 is TGTGCCAGCTTGGGTTTTCCGAACACTGAAGCTTTCTTT. Residues: CASLGFPNTEAFF.

The chain is built from TRBV30 and TRBJ1-6; D might be TRBD1 (5 bases). Germline CDR1 is GTSNPN and CDR2 is SVGIG (reference sequence). The CDR3 spans 14 residues. V lost 4 bases and J lost 5, with 12 bases in between. CDR3 sequence (DNA): TGTGCCTGGAACCCCGGGGCGGATAATTCACCCCTCCACTTT. Translation: CAWNPGADNSPLHF.

The chain carries TRBV19 and TRBJ1-6; a possible D gene is TRBD1 (6 bases). V was clipped by 4 bases and J by 10 bases, with 17 bases between them. Germline assignment: CDR1 LNHDA and CDR2 SQIVND (reference sequence). This CDR3 spans 15 amino acids. CDR3 DNA: TGTGCCAGTAGTAACCTTCCAGGGACAAAATCACCCCTCCACTTT. Translation: CASSNLPGTKSPLHF.